The 7 T cell receptor beta chains below come from one sample, sequenced in a study of cytomegalovirus exposure and HLA in healthy donors. The data were produced by immunoSEQ multiplex PCR, yet TCRdb's version contains in-frame clones alone and is incomplete. This sample has approximately 270,000 clones, with almost 90% found just once. The sample taken for sequencing was PBMCs. Every receptor here comes from a young woman in good health and CMV-seronegative.

This sequence joins TRBV5-1 and TRBJ1-2; 10 bases are a match to TRBD1. With V trimmed by 2 bases and J by 9 bases, 19 bases remained unmatched. Germline V gene lookup returns CDR1 SGHRS and CDR2 YFSETQ. This CDR3 is built from 18 residues. CDR3 amino acids: CASSLSSIGRDRGRSYTF. The CDR3 nucleotides read TGCGCCAGCAGCTTATCTTCAATAGGCAGGGACAGGGGAAGAAGCTACACCTTC.

The V call is TRBV28, the J call TRBJ2-7; 12 bases are shared with TRBD1. V was pared by 1 base and J by 6 bases, with 7 bases of the junction left unmatched. Germline V gene sequence: CDR1 MDHEN, CDR2 SYDVKM. The CDR3 spans 16 residues. The CDR3: CASSLLSGTGGREQYF. For the CDR3, the DNA is TGTGCCAGCAGTTTATTGTCGGGGACAGGGGGCCGCGAGCAGTACTTC. Full variable domain (outside the CDR3, taken from reference TRBV28 and TRBJ2-7): DVKVTQSSRYLVKRTGEKVFLECVQDMDHENMFWYRQDPGLGLRLIYFSYDVKMKEKGDIPEGYSVSREKKERFSLILESASTNQTSMYLCASSLLSGTGGREQYFGPGTRLTVT.

This clone came up once. The chain recombines TRBV28 with TRBJ1-2, with 10 bases identical to TRBD1. This CDR3 contains 14 residues. The trim removed 6 bases at V and 7 bases at J, leaving 8 bases unmatched. Germline assignment: CDR1 MDHEN and CDR2 SYDVKM. CDR3 bases: TGTGCCAGCAGATCCGGGACAGGGGAGTCTGGCTACACCTTC. Amino acids: CASRSGTGESGYTF.

The V gene is TRBV28, the J gene TRBJ2-1; TRBD2 matches 8 bases. From germline, CDR1 is MDHEN and CDR2 SYDVKM. The CDR3 has 14 amino acids. With 6 bases clipped from V and 6 bases from J, the junction kept 7 bases outside the gene matches. In DNA, the CDR3 is TGTGCCAGCAGGTTAATACTAGCGGCCAATGAGCAGTTCTTC. It yields the protein CASRLILAANEQFF.

This chain joins TRBV6-1 and TRBJ1-1; TRBD1 might be the D (6 bases). CDR1 and CDR2 from the germline V gene are MNHNS and SASEGT. The CDR3 has 15 amino acids. Between the trimmed V and J ends, which lost 3 bases and 3 bases, there was a span of 14 bases. CDR3 nucleotides: TGTGCCAGCAGTGACTACAACAGGGCGGACACTGAAGCTTTCTTT. Amino acid sequence: CASSDYNRADTEAFF.

V is TRBV9 and J is TRBJ2-1; D is possibly TRBD1 (6 bases). The V end lost 5 bases, the J end lost 1 base, and 13 bases lay between the germline ends. CDR1 SGDLS and CDR2 YYNGEE come from the germline V gene. The CDR3 sequence is 15 residues long. The CDR3, as DNA: TGTGCCAGCAGGTTGGGGACAAGTTCCTACAATGAGCAGTTCTTC. It is translated as CASRLGTSSYNEQFF.

The chain is built from TRBV2 and TRBJ2-3, with 9 bases aligning to TRBD2. Germline lookup yields CDR1 SNHLY and CDR2 FYNNEI. The CDR3 runs to 16 residues. Trimming took 7 bases from V and 1 from J; bases not matched to a gene: 9. CDR3 DNA: TGTGCCAGCATTTGGGGAGTAGCGGGGGGCACAGATACGCAGTATTTT. This gives the protein CASIWGVAGGTDTQYF.